This record concerns one T cell receptor beta chain sequence. Its antigen is not identified. This entry is derived from a study of T cell responses to AZD1222 COVID-19 vaccine. Sequencing was performed with immunoSEQ multiplex PCR; in TCRdb, only in-frame clones are kept and a portion is missing. This sample yields 190,000 or so clones, of which 80% to 95% are seen a single time; around 3.6% belongs to the top ten. Broader study findings: There were vaccine-associated CD4 TCRs across spike, dominant at 160-218 and 743-854. Sampling captured repertoires only after the peak T cell response. A mostly white British donor set with more females was recruited, and clonal diversity was possibly underestimated. Targeting of unmutated variant regions was reportedly seen in nearly half of spike-specific TCRs.

The length of the CDR3 is 12 residues. The rearrangement links TRBV21-1 to TRBJ1-4. TRBV21-1 is noted as a pseudogene. This receptor was taken from an adult who received the AZD1222 COVID-19 vaccine. Source: peripheral blood, taken 28 days after the second AZD1222 dose. CDR3 protein: CAYPPKNEKLFF. CDR3 sequence (DNA): TGCGCTTACCCCCCCAAAAATGAAAAACTGTTTTTT.